This T cell receptor (beta chain) was observed in a study of post-analysis software for immune sequencing data. On the study more broadly: Disease trajectories encompassed relapsing-remitting, secondary progressive and progressive-relapsing multiple sclerosis.

Carried by the TCR beta cDNA libraries were unique molecular identifiers. In TCRdb, the PCR reads were re-called with MiXCR into one record per CDR3 protein. Of some 500,000 distinct CDR3 sequences listed, less than 45% are singletons. General study findings and limits: Elevated frequency relative to controls characterized about 5 TRBV segments in patients, TRBV5-6, TRBV5-1 and TRBV20-1 among them.

Germline V lookup: CDR1 MGHDK, CDR2 SYGVNS. Trimming left V 3 bases short and J 4 bases short, with 9 bases between. CDR3 length: 14 residues. With respect to this clonotype: Its antigen is currently unknown.

The TCR comes from a girl aged 5 to 17 with multiple sclerosis. Specimen: blood. This chain joins TRBV25-1 and TRBJ1-4; D not resolved. CDR3 region: CASSDGQLNEKLFF. For the CDR3, the DNA is TGTGCCAGCAGTGACGGGCAGCTTAATGAAAAACTGTTTTTT.